The 11 T cell receptor beta chains below were found in one sample sequenced in a study of T cells in Graves' hyperthyroidism and ophthalmopathy. Amplification yielded TCR beta CDR3 regions, with RNA transcripts as the source. First-round RT-PCR targeting the TCR CDR3 was performed with the HTBI primer set. TCRdb called the multiplex PCR reads again in MiXCR, with one record for every CDR3 protein. Altogether 350,000 or so distinct CDR3 sequences are present, 15% to 20% being singletons, with the ten largest covering around 16%. Sequencing input: blood. These receptors came from a woman between 40 and 55 years old with Graves' ophthalmopathy.

The sample holds many counts of this clonotype. The chain is built from TRBV30 and TRBJ1-2; D remains ambiguous. CDR1 is GTSNPN, CDR2 SVGIG, per germline (reference sequence). This CDR3 spans 14 amino acids. With 4 bases removed from V and 5 bases from J, the gap between germline ends came to 17 bases. The CDR3 DNA sequence: TGTGCCTGGATGCTTGGTCGGCGGGAGTATGGCTACACCTTC. Translation: CAWMLGRREYGYTF.

The chain has TRBV30 and TRBJ1-1; no clear D. V was cut by 4 bases and J by 0 bases, with 9 bases left in between. Germline V gene data show CDR1 as GTSNPN and CDR2 as SVGIG (reference sequence). This CDR3 comprises 13 residues. The DNA of the CDR3 is TGTGCCTGGATACTCCAGCTGAACACTGAAGCTTTCTTT. Its translation is CAWILQLNTEAFF.

This clonotype has a count of ten or more. The V call is TRBV5-1, the J call TRBJ1-2; D uncertain. V lost 0 bases, J lost 12 bases, and 15 bases lay in between. The CDR3 spans 13 residues. In germline, CDR1 is SGHRS, CDR2 YFSETQ. For the CDR3, the DNA is TGCGCCAGCAGCTTGGGAGGGCCGAATGACAACACCTTC. It encodes CASSLGGPNDNTF.

In its sample, this clonotype was seen many times. A much larger clone lies one base from this, so it may be a read error. The V and J genes are TRBV25-1 and TRBJ1-2; D might be TRBD1 (6 bases). The germline V gene has CDR1 MGHDK and CDR2 SYGVNS. The CDR3 is 14 amino acids. Here the CDR3 reads CASIESGQFYGNTF. In DNA form, the CDR3 reads TGTGCCAGTATCGAATCTGGACAGTTCTATGGCAACACCTTC.

The rearrangement joins TRBV7-2 to TRBJ2-5, with no clear D. V lost 4 bases and J lost 5, with 14 bases in between. CDR3 length: 14 residues. The germline V gene has CDR1 SGHTA and CDR2 FQGNSA. CDR3 in DNA: TGTGCCAGCAGCTCCCCAGTGACCTCCGAGACCCAGTACTTC. It translates to CASSSPVTSETQYF.

This clonotype was detected many times. A much larger clone is a single base away; this may be a read error. The chain links TRBV6-5 to TRBJ1-1; 8 positions agree with TRBD1. The V gene's germline CDR1 is MNHEY and CDR2 SVGAGI. The CDR3 runs 14 residues. CDR3 coding DNA: TGTGCCAGCAACCGAGGACAGGGATACACTGAAGCTCTCTTT. Translated: CASNRGQGYTEALF.

The chain employs TRBV20-1 and TRBJ1-2; 7 bases are a match to TRBD1. The CDR3 spans 17 residues. The germline gives CDR1 DFQATT, CDR2 SNEGSKA (reference sequence). J was trimmed by 9 bases and V by 0 bases; bases with no gene match: 19. The CDR3: CSAREGDRSFTLVSYTF. The CDR3 DNA is TGCAGTGCTAGAGAGGGGGACAGAAGCTTTACCCTCGTAAGCTACACCTTC.

This clonotype was observed at least ten times. This sequence joins TRBV2 and TRBJ2-5; the match to TRBD2 covers 11 bases. The junction had 6 bases not matched to a gene; V was cut back by 2 bases and J by 7 bases. Germline V gives CDR1 SNHLY, CDR2 FYNNEI. CDR3 length: 15 amino acids. CDR3 bases: TGTGCCAGCAGTGAAACCCTAGCGGGAGGTATGACCCAGTACTTC. Amino acids: CASSETLAGGMTQYF.

This clonotype was found many times. The rearrangement uses TRBV12-5 and TRBJ2-1, with 7 bases matching TRBD2. CDR3 length: 17 residues. Germline V lookup: CDR1 LGHNT, CDR2 FRNRAP. With 1 base clipped from V and 7 bases from J, the junction kept 13 bases outside the gene matches. In nucleotides, the CDR3 is TGTGCTAGTGGTTTGGGAGATTTGCCGGGAGGATGGAATGAGCAGTTCTTC. Amino acid sequence: CASGLGDLPGGWNEQFF. The full variable domain, rest sourced from reference TRBV12-5 and TRBJ2-1, is DARVTQTPRHKVTEMGQEVTMRCQPILGHNTVFWYRQTMMQGLELLAYFRNRAPLDDSGMPKDRFSAEMPDATLATLKIQPSEPRDSAVYFCASGLGDLPGGWNEQFFGPGTRLTVL.

This clonotype showed up many times. The rearrangement uses TRBV12-3 or TRBV12-4 and TRBJ1-2; TRBD1 matches 8 bases. There are 15 residues in the CDR3. J was trimmed by 3 bases and V by 6 bases; bases with no gene match: 9. The DNA of the CDR3 is TGTGCCAGCAGCCGCACCGGGACAGGATACTATGGCTACACCTTC. Its translation: CASSRTGTGYYGYTF.

This clonotype appeared a few times. This chain uses TRBV28 with TRBJ1-5, with D perhaps TRBD1 (6 bases). Germline CDR1 reads MDHEN; CDR2 reads SYDVKM. The CDR3 is 15 amino acids. V was pared by 3 bases and J by 2 bases, with 11 bases between. CDR3 sequence: CASSFRGGGNQPQHF. The CDR3 DNA reads TGTGCCAGCAGTTTTAGGGGGGGAGGCAATCAGCCCCAGCATTTT.